This T cell receptor (beta chain) was captured in a study of cytomegalovirus exposure and HLA in healthy donors. Background on the study: There were just under 400 genotyped donors. Of these, roughly 80% fell in the genetic ancestry cluster associated with self-reported Caucasian donors. Study-wide findings and caveats: For presence/absence analyses, sequencing depth was assumed to be roughly uniform across donors. Reportedly, cytomegalovirus status was diagnosed with high sensitivity and specificity.

V lost 3 bases, J lost 15 bases, and 15 bases lay in between. There are 12 residues in the CDR3. Germline lookup yields CDR1 GTSNPN and CDR2 SVGIG (reference sequence). PCR was performed using 60 Vbeta and 13 Jbeta primers. Assay used: immunoSEQ multiplex PCR; TCRdb lists only in-frame clones, some missing. The sample carries 75,000 to 90,000 clones, around 9.1% recorded once. This clone was recorded a few times. The antigen is not known. This sequence joins TRBV30 and TRBJ1-6, with D unclear. The sequence derives from a man between 60 and 75 years old in good health and CMV-seropositive. The sequenced material came from PBMCs. CDR3 protein: CAWRPSQVGLHF. In DNA, the CDR3 is TGTGCCTGGAGACCGTCCCAAGTCGGCCTCCACTTT.